This T cell receptor beta chain was retrieved from a study of shared clonotypes between healthy human individuals. This clone was seen only a few times. Its specificity is not known. Trimming cost V 8 bases and J 6 bases, with 19 bases left between them. The CDR3 totals 13 residues. Germline CDR1 and CDR2: SQVTM and ANQGSEA. Study-level points and caveats: Sharing of clonotypes among donors was expected to vary with sequencing depth. Depth was large, yet rarefaction showed that sorted-subset sequencing was incomplete. Generation of non-shared clonotypes was less probable than generation of clonotypes shared by all four donors.

Some clones are missing from TCRdb's copy, which holds only in-frame ones; the method was immunoSEQ multiplex PCR. The sample consists of about 2.4 million clones, around 90% of them appearing once. Specimen: naive CD4+ T cells sorted from blood. Subset described: CD45RA+ positively selected. The chain recombines TRBV29-1 with TRBJ1-1; D gene ambiguous. This TCR was recovered from a man aged 18 to 29 in good health. The CDR3: CSLRRGGTAEAFF. DNA for the CDR3: TGCAGCTTAAGACGGGGAGGCACAGCTGAAGCTTTCTTT. The entire variable domain, with the rest obtained from reference TRBV29-1 and TRBJ1-1, is as follows: SAVISQKPSRDICQRGTSLTIQCQVDSQVTMMFWYRQQPGQSLTLIATANQGSEATYESGFVIDKFPISRPNLTFSTLTVSNMSPEDSSIYLCSLRRGGTAEAFFGQGTRLTVV.